The source of this TCR beta chain is a study of blood T cell repertoires in COVID-19. Study summary: PBMCs, B-cell-depleted T cells, or T cells provided the cDNA or gDNA that made up the material.

Profiling relied on immunoSEQ multiplex PCR, and the TCRdb table lists in-frame clones only, not all of them. This sample yields 490,000 or so clones, of which about 88% are seen a single time; 8.3% belongs to the top ten. The CDR3 is 13 amino acids. V dropped 3 bases and J dropped 7 bases, with 10 bases sitting between them. Germline V gene data show CDR1 as MGHRA and CDR2 as YSYEKL. This chain links TRBV4-1 with TRBJ1-5; D is unclear. The receptor was isolated from a woman aged 55 to 70 who had recovered from COVID-19. Sequencing input: PBMCs or T cells enriched from blood (not recorded which). Here the CDR3 DNA reads TGCGCCAGCAGCCATCCGGGATACCAGCCCCAGCATTTT. Translation gives CASSHPGYQPQHF.